This T cell receptor (beta chain) was recorded in a study of beta chain features in type 1 diabetes. Study observations and caveats: Whether TCRB rearrangement is influenced by HLA type was left unresolved in this analysis. Shorter TCRB CDR3s, moderately but significantly so, marked every one of the four CD4+ subsets in Type 1 diabetes patients.

Sequencing targeted expressed TCRB transcripts, as all isolated RNA had been reverse transcribed. Method: immunoSEQ multiplex PCR; TCRdb's copy keeps in-frame clones and lacks some. The sample includes 250,000 to 400,000 clones, 13% to 15% of them seen just once. As concerns this clone: Its target is not known.

On average, the one heparinised blood draw given by each donor was about 120 mL. Naive, central memory, regulatory and stem cell-like memory cells within the CD4+ compartment were sorted using CD45RO/CCR7/CD25/CD127/CD95/CD27. The sample consisted of central memory CD4+ T cells from blood. The origin of this receptor is a man aged 25 to 40 in good health.

In DNA, the CDR3 is TGTGCCAGCAGCACCCCCACAGGGGGTCGTGGCTACACCTTC. Amino acids: CASSTPTGGRGYTF. The chain is built from TRBV13 and TRBJ1-2, with 8 positions matching TRBD1. CDR1 is PRHDT, CDR2 FYEKMQ, per germline (reference sequence). V gave up 5 bases and J gave up 7 bases; unmatched junction bases: 9. The CDR3 is made up of 14 amino acids. The full variable domain, rest sourced from reference TRBV13 and TRBJ1-2, is AAGVIQSPRHLIKEKRETATLKCYPIPRHDTVYWYQQGPGQDPQFLISFYEKMQSDKGSIPDRFSAQQFSDYHSELNMSSLELGDSALYFCASSTPTGGRGYTFGSGTRLTVV.